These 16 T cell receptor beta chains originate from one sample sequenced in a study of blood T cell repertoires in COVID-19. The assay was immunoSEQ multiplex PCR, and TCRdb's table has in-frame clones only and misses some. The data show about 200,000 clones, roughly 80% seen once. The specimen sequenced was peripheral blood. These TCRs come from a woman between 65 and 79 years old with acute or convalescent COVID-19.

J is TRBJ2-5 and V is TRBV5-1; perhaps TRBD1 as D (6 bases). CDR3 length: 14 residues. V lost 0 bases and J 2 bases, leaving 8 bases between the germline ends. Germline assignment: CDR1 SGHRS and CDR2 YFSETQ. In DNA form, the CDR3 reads TGCGCCAGCAGCTTGGGACAGGTTCAAGAGACCCAGTACTTC. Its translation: CASSLGQVQETQYF.

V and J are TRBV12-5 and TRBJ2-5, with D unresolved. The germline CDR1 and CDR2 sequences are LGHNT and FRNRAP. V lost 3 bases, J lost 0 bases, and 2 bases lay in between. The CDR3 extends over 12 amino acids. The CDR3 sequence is CASGFNQETQYF. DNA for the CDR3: TGTGCTAGTGGTTTTAACCAAGAGACCCAGTACTTC.

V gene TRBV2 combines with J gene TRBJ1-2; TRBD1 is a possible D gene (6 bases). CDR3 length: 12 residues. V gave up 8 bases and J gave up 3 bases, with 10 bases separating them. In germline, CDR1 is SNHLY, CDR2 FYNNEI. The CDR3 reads CASGGRDYGYTF. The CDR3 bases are TGTGCCAGCGGGGGCAGAGACTATGGCTACACCTTC.

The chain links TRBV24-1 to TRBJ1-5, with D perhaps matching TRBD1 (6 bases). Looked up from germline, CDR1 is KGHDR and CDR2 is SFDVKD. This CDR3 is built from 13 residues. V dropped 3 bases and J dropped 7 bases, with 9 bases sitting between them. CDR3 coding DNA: TGTGCCACCAGTGATCGCGGGGGCCAGCCCCAGCATTTT. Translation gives CATSDRGGQPQHF.

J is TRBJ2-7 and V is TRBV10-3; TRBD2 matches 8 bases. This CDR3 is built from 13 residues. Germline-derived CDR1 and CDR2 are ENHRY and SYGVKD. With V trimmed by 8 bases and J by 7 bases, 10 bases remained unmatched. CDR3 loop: CAIRGGAGGEQYF. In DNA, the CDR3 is TGTGCCATCCGGGGGGGCGCCGGGGGGGAGCAGTACTTC.

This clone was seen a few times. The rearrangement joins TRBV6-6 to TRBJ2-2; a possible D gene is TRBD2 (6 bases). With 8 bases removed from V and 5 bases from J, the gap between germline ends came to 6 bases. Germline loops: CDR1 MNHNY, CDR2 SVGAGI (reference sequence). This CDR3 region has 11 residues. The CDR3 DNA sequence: TGTGCCAGCGGGGGGACCGGGGAGCTGTTTTTT. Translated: CASGGTGELFF.

The CDR3 reads CASSPLRGGSYNEQFF. CDR3 DNA: TGCGCCAGCAGCCCCCTCCGGGGGGGCTCCTACAATGAGCAGTTCTTC. This chain links TRBV5-1 with TRBJ2-1, with 8 bases matching TRBD2. The germline V gene has CDR1 SGHRS and CDR2 YFSETQ. The junction had 6 bases not matched to a gene; V was cut back by 4 bases and J by 0 bases. The CDR3 runs to 16 residues.

CDR3 sequence: CASSPRGSGGAAINEQFF. DNA for the CDR3: TGTGCCAGCAGCCCCCGGGGTAGCGGGGGGGCCGCTATCAATGAGCAGTTCTTC. The chain employs TRBV7-8 and TRBJ2-1; 11 positions match TRBD2. V lost 5 bases, J lost 6 bases, and 15 bases stayed unmatched. Germline-derived CDR1 and CDR2 are SGHVS and FQNEAQ. The CDR3 contains 18 residues.

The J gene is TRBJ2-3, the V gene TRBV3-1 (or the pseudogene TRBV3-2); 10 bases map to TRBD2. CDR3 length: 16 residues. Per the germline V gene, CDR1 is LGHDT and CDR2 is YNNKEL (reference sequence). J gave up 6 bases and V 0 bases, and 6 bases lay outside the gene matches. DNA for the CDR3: TGTGCCAGCAGCCAAGATCTAACTAGCGGGGCGGATACGCAGTATTTT. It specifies CASSQDLTSGADTQYF.

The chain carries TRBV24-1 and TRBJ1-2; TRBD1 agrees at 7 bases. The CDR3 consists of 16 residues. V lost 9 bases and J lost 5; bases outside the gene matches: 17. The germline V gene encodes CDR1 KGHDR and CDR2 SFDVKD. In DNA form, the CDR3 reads TGTGCCACCCAAGGGGTGACAGGGCGGCTAGAGTATGGCTACACCTTC. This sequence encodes CATQGVTGRLEYGYTF.

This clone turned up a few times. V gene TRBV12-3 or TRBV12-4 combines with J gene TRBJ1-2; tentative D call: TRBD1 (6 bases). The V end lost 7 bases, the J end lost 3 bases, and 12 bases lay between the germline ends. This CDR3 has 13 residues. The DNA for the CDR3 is TGTGCCAGCACCGCACAGGGTGACTATGGCTACACCTTC. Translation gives CASTAQGDYGYTF.

The CDR3 loop reads CASSSYPLDRQQNTEAFF. For the CDR3, the DNA is TGCGCCAGCAGCTCGTATCCCCTCGACAGGCAACAGAACACTGAAGCTTTCTTT. This rearrangement joins TRBV5-1 to TRBJ1-1; possibly TRBD1 for D (6 bases). Germline V gene data show CDR1 as SGHRS and CDR2 as YFSETQ. Trimming shortened V by 3 bases and J by 1 base, and 22 bases separated the two germline ends. This CDR3 region has 18 residues. The whole variable domain, filled in from reference TRBV5-1 and TRBJ1-1, reads KAGVTQTPRYLIKTRGQQVTLSCSPISGHRSVSWYQQTPGQGLQFLFEYFSETQRNKGNFPGRFSGRQFSNSRSEMNVSTLELGDSALYLCASSSYPLDRQQNTEAFFGQGTRLTVV.

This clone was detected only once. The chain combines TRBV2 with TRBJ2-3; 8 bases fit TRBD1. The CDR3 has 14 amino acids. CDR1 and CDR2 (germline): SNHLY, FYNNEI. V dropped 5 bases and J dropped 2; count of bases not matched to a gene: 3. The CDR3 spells CASSRQGHTDTQYF. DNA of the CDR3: TGTGCCAGCAGTCGACAGGGGCACACAGATACGCAGTATTTT. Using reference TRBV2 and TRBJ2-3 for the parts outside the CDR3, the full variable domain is EPEVTQTPSHQVTQMGQEVILRCVPISNHLYFYWYRQILGQKVEFLVSFYNNEISEKSEIFDDQFSVERPDGSNFTLKIRSTKLEDSAMYFCASSRQGHTDTQYFGPGTRLTVL.

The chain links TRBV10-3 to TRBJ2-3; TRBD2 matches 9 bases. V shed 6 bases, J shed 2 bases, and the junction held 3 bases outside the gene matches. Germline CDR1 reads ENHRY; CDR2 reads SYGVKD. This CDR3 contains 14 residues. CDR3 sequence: CAIRTSGTTDTQYF. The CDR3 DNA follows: TGTGCCATCAGGACTAGCGGAACCACAGATACGCAGTATTTT.

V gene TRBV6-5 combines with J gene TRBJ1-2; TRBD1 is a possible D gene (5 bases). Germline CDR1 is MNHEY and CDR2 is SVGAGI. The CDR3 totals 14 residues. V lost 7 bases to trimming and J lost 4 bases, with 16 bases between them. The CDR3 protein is CASTPTGGFYGYTF. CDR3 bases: TGTGCCAGCACCCCTACGGGGGGTTTCTATGGCTACACCTTC.

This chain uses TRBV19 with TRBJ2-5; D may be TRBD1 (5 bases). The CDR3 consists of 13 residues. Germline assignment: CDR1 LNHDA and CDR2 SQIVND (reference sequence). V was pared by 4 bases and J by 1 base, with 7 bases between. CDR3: CASSRGAQETQYF. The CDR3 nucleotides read TGTGCCAGTAGTAGGGGCGCCCAAGAGACCCAGTACTTC.